What follows are 12 T cell receptor beta chains derived from one specimen sequenced in a study of cytomegalovirus exposure and HLA in healthy donors. This PCR relied on a set of 60 Vbeta primers and 13 Jbeta primers. Sequencing used immunoSEQ multiplex PCR; TCRdb keeps in-frame clones, though not all of them. The repertoire has some 100,000 clones, around 80% of them found once; the top ten carry 1.2%. Sequencing input: PBMCs. Every receptor here comes from a woman younger than 30 in good health and CMV-seronegative.

This clone was observed a few times. The chain joins TRBV6-6 to TRBJ2-7, with D possibly being TRBD2 (6 bases). The CDR3 consists of 15 residues. The germline V gene has CDR1 MNHNY and CDR2 SVGAGI (reference sequence). The ends were cut back, 2 bases at V and 7 bases at J, with 18 bases in the middle. CDR3 in DNA: TGTGCCAGCAGTTACCGGTCTGGGGAGGTGAGGGAGCAGTACTTC. This encodes CASSYRSGEVREQYF.

The V gene is TRBV27, the J gene TRBJ2-7, with a weak D call TRBD1 (5 bases). CDR3 size: 17 residues. Germline V CDR1 and CDR2: MNHEY, SMNVEV (reference sequence). Trimming pared 6 bases from V and 4 bases from J, leaving 25 bases between. In nucleotides, the CDR3 is TGTGCCAGCAGCAAAGGGGCCGGAAGGCAGGTTCATTACGAGCAGTACTTC. This gives the protein CASSKGAGRQVHYEQYF.

This clone was observed a few times. The chain links TRBV13 to TRBJ2-4; D is possibly TRBD2 (5 bases). This CDR3 region has 12 residues. The V end was cut by 0 bases, the J end by 9 bases, with 6 bases between. CDR1 is PRHDT and CDR2 is FYEKMQ in the germline V gene (reference sequence). The CDR3, as DNA: TGTGCCAGCAGCTTAGGAGAGGGCATTCAGTACTTC. It yields the protein CASSLGEGIQYF.

The chain is built from TRBV6-5 and TRBJ1-2; maybe TRBD1 (5 bases). This CDR3 is built from 14 residues. Germline CDR1 is MNHEY and CDR2 is SVGAGI. Deletions cut 5 bases from V and 5 bases from J, with 15 bases between. CDR3 in DNA: TGTGCCAGCAGTGAACGGGGGTCCGCATATGGCTACACCTTC. It codes for CASSERGSAYGYTF.

This clone has a handful of counts. The rearrangement uses TRBV5-4 and TRBJ1-2; D not resolved. CDR1 and CDR2 from the germline V gene are SGHNT and YYREEE (reference sequence). V lost 4 bases and J 5 bases, leaving 18 bases between the germline ends. The CDR3 is made up of 15 amino acids. CDR3 in amino acids: CASSHGLAGSYGYTF. CDR3 DNA: TGTGCCAGCAGCCACGGGCTTGCGGGTTCTTATGGCTACACCTTC.

The chain couples TRBV6-6 to TRBJ1-2; D may be TRBD1 (5 bases). CDR1 MNHNY and CDR2 SVGAGI come from the germline V gene (reference sequence). This CDR3 comprises 14 residues. Trimming cost V 7 bases and J 2 bases, with 14 bases left between them. The CDR3 loop reads CASTYLGANYGYTF. The CDR3 DNA reads TGTGCCAGCACGTACTTAGGGGCCAACTATGGCTACACCTTC.

This rearrangement joins TRBV30 to TRBJ1-6; TRBD1 agrees at 9 bases. V trimming: 3 bases; J trimming: 10 bases; junction bases outside the gene matches: 7. CDR3 length: 14 amino acids. Germline CDR1 and CDR2: GTSNPN and SVGIG (reference sequence). The DNA of the CDR3 is TGTGCCTGGAGGTACGGGACAGGGAACTCACCCCTCCACTTT. Translating it yields CAWRYGTGNSPLHF.

V is TRBV30 and J is TRBJ2-7; possibly TRBD2 for D (6 bases). The germline V gene has CDR1 GTSNPN and CDR2 SVGIG (reference sequence). CDR3 length equals 14 residues. V lost 2 bases, J lost 3 bases, and 14 bases lay in between. The CDR3 protein is CAWSRLANFYEQYF. CDR3 coding DNA: TGTGCCTGGAGTCGGCTAGCGAATTTCTACGAGCAGTACTTC. The full variable domain, completed using reference TRBV30 and TRBJ2-7, is SQTIHQWPATLVQPVGSPLSLECTVEGTSNPNLYWYRQAAGRGLQLLFYSVGIGQISSEVPQNLSASRPQDRQFILSSKKLLLSDSGFYLCAWSRLANFYEQYFGPGTRLTVT.

The V call is TRBV5-5, the J call TRBJ1-1, with 10 bases lining up with TRBD1. This CDR3 contains 17 residues. The V segment lost 4 bases and the J segment 4 bases; nucleotides outside the gene matches: 13. Germline V lookup: CDR1 SGHKS, CDR2 YYEKEE (reference sequence). The CDR3 here is CASSLRQGAQGTTEAFF. The CDR3 coding sequence is TGTGCCAGCAGCCTCCGACAGGGGGCGCAAGGGACCACTGAAGCTTTCTTT.

This rearrangement joins TRBV7-9 to TRBJ2-5; 11 bases are a match to TRBD1. The DNA end is more similar to TRBJ2-7, so the J call may be wrong. In germline, CDR1 is SEHNR, CDR2 FQNEAQ (reference sequence). The CDR3 covers 14 residues. In DNA form, the CDR3 reads TGTGCCAGCAGCAAAGGACAGGGGGCATACGAGCAGTACTTC. This encodes CASSKGQGAYEQYF.

The chain joins TRBV19 to TRBJ2-7, with 8 bases identical to TRBD1. V was clipped by 5 bases and J by 7 bases; unmatched bases: 10. Germline CDR1 LNHDA, CDR2 SQIVND (reference sequence). The CDR3 runs to 14 residues. The CDR3 spells CASSPGTGGWEQYF. In nucleotides, the CDR3 is TGTGCCAGTAGTCCCGGGACAGGCGGTTGGGAGCAGTACTTC.

This clone showed up just a few times. The genes are TRBV28 and TRBJ1-1; D gene unclear. CDR1 is MDHEN, CDR2 SYDVKM, per germline. Deletions cut 1 base from V and 4 bases from J, with 13 bases between. The CDR3 has 15 residues. The DNA of the CDR3 is TGTGCCAGCAGTTTATTCGGTGGGAGAGGCACTGAAGCTTTCTTT. Protein: CASSLFGGRGTEAFF.